This is a list of T cell receptor beta chains from one sample in a study of technical replicates of blood from several donors. TCRdb's copy holds only in-frame clones and misses some; the assay was immunoSEQ multiplex PCR. The table lists about 44,000 clones, around 96% of them singletons. The sample consisted of T cells isolated from PBMCs. These receptors all stem from a human donor in good health. CDR3s include the opening cysteine and the closing phenylalanine or tryptophan. D genes are given only for firm matches. Not every row has a clone size; where given, it reads once, few, many or a size class.

D,J,V,size,DNA,CDR3
-,TRBJ2-1,TRBV6-4,-,TGTGCCAGCAGTGGGTTCCCTAACAATGAGCAGTTCTTC,CASSGFPNNEQFF
TRBD2,TRBJ2-1,TRBV4-1,-,TGCGCCAGCAGCCAATCTAGCGGGAGGAGCTCCTACAATGAGCAGTTCTTC,CASSQSSGRSSYNEQFF
-,TRBJ1-2,TRBV7-9,-,TGTGCCAGCAGCCTTAGCGAATTCTATGGCTACACCTTC,CASSLSEFYGYTF
TRBD1,TRBJ2-2,TRBV6-5,-,TGTGCCAGCCGATCCGGGACAGGGTTTGGCGGGGAGCTGTTTTTT,CASRSGTGFGGELFF
TRBD2,TRBJ2-1,TRBV4-1,-,TGCGCCAGCAGCCTAGGAGCGGGAGTGTCAAATGAGCAGTTCTTC,CASSLGAGVSNEQFF
-,TRBJ2-2,TRBV7-9,-,TGTGCCAGCAATACTCGGGCGAACACCGGGGAGCTGTTTTTT,CASNTRANTGELFF
-,TRBJ1-2,TRBV5-1,-,TGCGCCAGCAGCCGGGACAACAGGGTTGGCTACACCTTC,CASSRDNRVGYTF
TRBD1,TRBJ1-1,TRBV15,-,TGTGCCACCAGCCGGGGACAGGGGGCTGAAACTGAAGCTTTCTTT,CATSRGQGAETEAFF
-,TRBJ1-4,TRBV9,-,TGTGCCAGCAATCCGGGGGTAGGTGAAAAACTGTTTTTT,CASNPGVGEKLFF
-,TRBJ1-2,TRBV6-5,once,TGTGCCAGCAGCTTATATGGGGGGTCTAACTATGGCTACACCTTC,CASSLYGGSNYGYTF
TRBD1,TRBJ1-3,TRBV28,-,TGTGCCAGCAGTCCCGGGACAGGGGGCCTCCTCTCTGGAAACACCATATATTTT,CASSPGTGGLLSGNTIYF
TRBD1,TRBJ2-7,TRBV5-1,few,TGCGCCAGCAGCTTGGAAGGGACAGGGATTTACGAGCAGTACTTC,CASSLEGTGIYEQYF
TRBD1,TRBJ2-1,TRBV27,-,TGTGCCAGCAGTTGGGACAGGGGCAATGAGCAGTTCTTC,CASSWDRGNEQFF
TRBD2,TRBJ2-3,TRBV28,once,TGTGCCAGCAGGGGACTAGCGGGATCAGCAGATACGCAGTATTTT,CASRGLAGSADTQYF
TRBD2,TRBJ2-7,TRBV6-1,-,TGTGCCAGCAGGGGGGGACTAGCGGGAGTCTACGAGCAGTACTTC,CASRGGLAGVYEQYF
-,TRBJ2-5,TRBV11-3,-,TGTGCCAGCTCCCGGGGGATACAAGAGACCCAGTACTTC,CASSRGIQETQYF
-,TRBJ2-2,TRBV9,-,TGTGCCAGCAGCGTAGTTTACGGGGAGCTGTTTTTT,CASSVVYGELFF
TRBD1,TRBJ2-1,TRBV11-2,-,TGTGCCAGCAGCTCGCCGACAGGGGACTTCCCCAATGAGCAGTTCTTC,CASSSPTGDFPNEQFF
-,TRBJ1-1,TRBV7-9,once,TGTGCCAGCAGCCAGGTGGCGGACATTGAAGCTTTCTTT,CASSQVADIEAFF
-,TRBJ2-7,TRBV25-1,few,TGTGCCAGCAGTGAATCCCGACCCGGGTACGAGCAGTACTTC,CASSESRPGYEQYF
-,TRBJ2-7,TRBV30,-,TGTGCCTGGAGTGTAGGTCGGGAACTCAACGAGCAGTACTTC,CAWSVGRELNEQYF
TRBD1,TRBJ2-1,TRBV19,-,TGTGCCAGCGGACAGGGACACCTCTCGAGGTTCTTC,CASGQGHLSRFF